Listed here are 24 T cell receptor beta chains from one sample, sequenced in a study of blood T cell repertoires in COVID-19. This table comes from immunoSEQ multiplex PCR, and its TCRdb copy is limited to in-frame clones, with some not included. Of a few hundred thousand clones listed, approximately 80% were seen once; the top ten hold around 7.4%. Sequencing input: PBMCs or T cells enriched from blood (not recorded which). These receptors were obtained from a woman between 40 and 55 years old with acute COVID-19.

The table lists this clone with a few counts. The chain combines TRBV7-2 with TRBJ2-1, with 9 bases matching TRBD2. The trim removed 5 bases at V and 0 bases at J, leaving 5 bases unmatched. The CDR3 has 16 residues. The germline V gene has CDR1 SGHTA and CDR2 FQGNSA. The CDR3 reads CASSIHSGSSYNEQFF. CDR3 sequence (DNA): TGTGCCAGCAGCATCCATAGCGGGAGCTCCTACAATGAGCAGTTCTTC.

The rearrangement uses TRBV30 and TRBJ2-3; the D is unclear. Trimming shortened V by 2 bases and J by 0 bases, and 6 bases separated the two germline ends. Germline CDR1 is GTSNPN and CDR2 is SVGIG (reference sequence). The CDR3 totals 13 residues. CDR3 protein: CAWSPLSTDTQYF. The DNA for the CDR3 is TGTGCCTGGAGTCCCCTTAGCACAGATACGCAGTATTTT. Full variable domain (rest looked up from reference TRBV30 and TRBJ2-3): SQTIHQWPATLVQPVGSPLSLECTVEGTSNPNLYWYRQAAGRGLQLLFYSVGIGQISSEVPQNLSASRPQDRQFILSSKKLLLSDSGFYLCAWSPLSTDTQYFGPGTRLTVL.

The V call is TRBV27, the J call TRBJ2-3; the match to TRBD1 covers 7 bases. The CDR3 runs to 16 residues. V was clipped by 4 bases and J by 3 bases; unmatched bases: 10. CDR1 MNHEY and CDR2 SMNVEV come from the germline V gene (reference sequence). As DNA, the CDR3 is TGTGCCAGCAGTTCCTATGACAGGGAAGGAACAGATACGCAGTATTTT. This gives the protein CASSSYDREGTDTQYF.

The chain recombines TRBV29-1 with TRBJ1-1; possibly TRBD1 for D (5 bases). CDR1 SQVTM and CDR2 ANQGSEA come from the germline V gene. Trimming removed 7 bases from V and 1 base from J, with 10 bases in between. The CDR3 spans 12 residues. The DNA of the CDR3 is TGCAGCGCTCGGGACTCGAACACTGAAGCTTTCTTT. It encodes CSARDSNTEAFF.

The V and J genes are TRBV28 and TRBJ1-5, with D tentatively TRBD1 (6 bases). V lost 2 bases to trimming and J lost 5 bases, with 10 bases between them. This CDR3 has 14 amino acids. Germline V gene data show CDR1 as MDHEN and CDR2 as SYDVKM. CDR3 loop: CASSLNRVDQPQHF. The CDR3 nucleotides are TGTGCCAGCAGTTTAAACAGGGTCGATCAGCCCCAGCATTTT. Using reference TRBV28 and TRBJ1-5 for the parts outside the CDR3, the full variable domain is DVKVTQSSRYLVKRTGEKVFLECVQDMDHENMFWYRQDPGLGLRLIYFSYDVKMKEKGDIPEGYSVSREKKERFSLILESASTNQTSMYLCASSLNRVDQPQHFGDGTRLSIL.

This chain connects TRBV7-9 to TRBJ2-7; 9 nucleotides align to TRBD1. This CDR3 has 15 amino acids. Germline assignment: CDR1 SEHNR and CDR2 FQNEAQ (reference sequence). V shed 6 bases and J 4 bases; nucleotides not matched to a gene: 10. The CDR3 region is CASRGQGRSEYEQYF. For the CDR3, the DNA is TGTGCCAGCAGAGGACAGGGGAGGTCTGAGTACGAGCAGTACTTC.

The chain links TRBV24-1 to TRBJ2-5; 10 bases align to TRBD2. Germline V gene sequence: CDR1 KGHDR, CDR2 SFDVKD. This CDR3 region has 16 residues. V was clipped by 0 bases and J by 2 bases; unmatched bases: 2. The CDR3 loop reads CATSDLISGGQETQYF. The CDR3 nucleotides read TGTGCCACCAGTGATTTGATTAGCGGGGGGCAAGAGACCCAGTACTTC.

This clone appeared a single time. V and J are TRBV18 and TRBJ1-3, with TRBD1 matching 7 bases. The CDR3 loop spans 15 amino acids. CDR1 is KGHSH and CDR2 is LQKENI in the germline V gene. V lost 4 bases, J lost 0 bases, and 3 bases stayed unmatched. DNA of the CDR3: TGTGCCAGCTCACAGGGACAGAACTCTGGAAACACCATATATTTT. Protein: CASSQGQNSGNTIYF.

The chain carries TRBV4-3 and TRBJ1-5; D might be TRBD1 (5 bases). Trimming pared 0 bases from V and 3 bases from J, leaving 9 bases between. The CDR3 extends over 15 amino acids. Germline CDR1 and CDR2: LGHNA and YSLEER. The CDR3 protein is CASSQDRDFNQPQHF. As DNA, the CDR3 is TGCGCCAGCAGCCAAGACAGGGATTTCAATCAGCCCCAGCATTTT.

This clone occurred once. The V and J genes are TRBV6-5 and TRBJ1-1, with D perhaps TRBD1 (6 bases). The CDR3 has 15 amino acids. The V end was cut by 0 bases, the J end by 5 bases, with 13 bases between. The germline gives CDR1 MNHEY, CDR2 SVGAGI. CDR3 in amino acids: CASSYSWGLETEAFF. CDR3 nucleotide sequence: TGTGCCAGCAGTTACTCGTGGGGGCTGGAGACTGAAGCTTTCTTT.

The chain is built from TRBV4-1 and TRBJ2-5; 7 nucleotides line up with TRBD2. This CDR3 has 15 residues. The V segment lost 0 bases and the J segment 5 bases; nucleotides outside the gene matches: 6. The V gene's germline CDR1 is MGHRA and CDR2 YSYEKL. The CDR3 region is CASSQDGAGVETQYF. CDR3 sequence (DNA): TGCGCCAGCAGCCAAGACGGGGCGGGGGTTGAGACCCAGTACTTC.

The V and J genes are TRBV5-1 and TRBJ1-2; 10 bases are a match to TRBD1. Germline assignment: CDR1 SGHRS and CDR2 YFSETQ. J lost 6 bases, V lost 2 bases, and 4 bases had no gene match. The CDR3 loop spans 14 amino acids. In DNA, the CDR3 is TGCGCCAGCAGCTTTCCGGGACAGGGGAATGGCTACACCTTC. Protein: CASSFPGQGNGYTF.

V gene TRBV7-3 combines with J gene TRBJ1-3; 7 bases line up with TRBD1. The CDR3 is 16 amino acids. The ends lost 1 base at V and 1 base at J; junction bases unmatched: 4. CDR1 is SGHTA, CDR2 FQGTGA, per germline. This CDR3 is CASSLNGRGSGNTIYF. CDR3 sequence (DNA): TGTGCCAGCAGCTTAAACGGCAGGGGGTCTGGAAACACCATATATTTT. Complete variable domain (other parts from reference TRBV7-3 and TRBJ1-3): GAGVSQTPSNKVTEKGKYVELRCDPISGHTALYWYRQSLGQGPEFLIYFQGTGAADDSGLPNDRFFAVRPEGSVSTLKIQRTERGDSAVYLCASSLNGRGSGNTIYFGEGSWLTVV.

The chain links TRBV5-4 to TRBJ2-6, with 10 bases lining up with TRBD1. The length of the CDR3 is 20 residues. Germline assignment: CDR1 SGHNT and CDR2 YYREEE (reference sequence). The J segment lost 0 bases and the V segment lost 0 bases, leaving 9 bases of the junction unmatched. The CDR3 DNA follows: TGTGCCAGCAGCTTGGACCTAGGACAGGGGGGCCGCTCTGGGGCCAACGTCCTGACTTTC. It is translated as CASSLDLGQGGRSGANVLTF.

This rearrangement joins TRBV2 to TRBJ2-3, with 9 bases aligning to TRBD1. CDR1 is SNHLY and CDR2 is FYNNEI in the germline V gene. V shed 3 bases, J shed 7 bases, and the junction held 14 bases outside the gene matches. This CDR3 spans 17 amino acids. The CDR3 sequence is CASSDPKTGTGSNTQYF. The CDR3 nucleotides are TGTGCCAGCAGTGACCCCAAGACCGGGACAGGGTCAAATACGCAGTATTTT.

The rearrangement uses TRBV4-3 and TRBJ1-1; D remains unclear. Trimming took 0 bases from V and 1 from J, leaving 12 bases between them. The germline CDR1 and CDR2 sequences are LGHNA and YSLEER. The length of the CDR3 is 16 residues. The CDR3 spells CASSQEGPVGNTEAFF. Written as DNA, the CDR3 is TGCGCCAGCAGCCAAGAGGGCCCCGTCGGGAACACTGAAGCTTTCTTT.

The chain joins TRBV12-3 or TRBV12-4 to TRBJ2-7, with a weak D call TRBD1 (6 bases). This CDR3 region has 12 residues. Trimming took off 5 bases at V and 1 base at J, with 6 bases between the two ends. Here the CDR3 DNA reads TGTGCCAGCAGTGGACAGTCCTACGAGCAGTACTTC. Protein sequence: CASSGQSYEQYF.

This chain uses TRBV6-4 with TRBJ1-2, with a weak D call TRBD1 (5 bases). The CDR3 consists of 13 residues. The V end lost 6 bases, the J end lost 8 bases, and 16 bases lay between the germline ends. From germline, CDR1 is MRHNA and CDR2 SNTAGT. The CDR3 nucleotides read TGTGCCAGCAGCCGGGGCGGGGGGATCGGCTACACCTTC. Encoded protein: CASSRGGGIGYTF.

V and J are TRBV3-1 (or the pseudogene TRBV3-2) and TRBJ2-7, with D possibly being TRBD1 (6 bases). Germline V gene data show CDR1 as LGHDT and CDR2 as YNNKEL (reference sequence). V was pared by 0 bases and J by 3 bases, with 12 bases between. CDR3 length: 15 residues. CDR3 nucleotide sequence: TGTGCCAGCAGCCAAGATCCCAGGGGATACTACGAGCAGTACTTC. It encodes CASSQDPRGYYEQYF.

This clone was recorded a few times. This chain links TRBV25-1 with TRBJ2-1; TRBD1 might be the D (6 bases). CDR3 length equals 14 residues. V dropped 2 bases and J dropped 6 bases, with 11 bases sitting between them. Germline CDR1 MGHDK, CDR2 SYGVNS. CDR3 amino acids: CASSEPGTLNEQFF. Here the CDR3 DNA reads TGTGCCAGCAGTGAACCCGGGACACTCAATGAGCAGTTCTTC.

This rearrangement joins TRBV6-5 to TRBJ1-2; 11 bases are shared with TRBD1. Germline V gene lookup returns CDR1 MNHEY and CDR2 SVGAGI. The ends lost 6 bases at V and 3 bases at J; junction bases unmatched: 3. The CDR3 consists of 14 residues. The CDR3 reads CASRGTGGHYGYTF. CDR3 nucleotide sequence: TGTGCCAGCAGGGGGACAGGGGGGCACTATGGCTACACCTTC.

The chain joins TRBV7-6 to TRBJ2-5, with TRBD2 identical over 7 bases. Germline assignment: CDR1 SGHVS and CDR2 FNYEAQ. This CDR3 region has 16 residues. V trimming: 0 bases; J trimming: 0 bases; junction bases outside the gene matches: 4. Here the CDR3 reads CASSLALAGDQETQYF. CDR3 nucleotide sequence: TGTGCCAGCAGCTTAGCGCTGGCGGGAGACCAAGAGACCCAGTACTTC.

The V and J genes are TRBV14 and TRBJ1-6; the match to TRBD1 covers 8 bases. The CDR3 is 15 residues long. CDR1 and CDR2 from the germline V gene are SGHDN and FVKESK. V was pared by 5 bases and J by 9 bases, with 9 bases of the junction left unmatched. The CDR3, as DNA: TGTGCCAGCAGCGAGACAGGGGTTGAGGGTTCACCCCTCCACTTT. Its protein is CASSETGVEGSPLHF. The full variable domain, its missing parts supplied by reference TRBV14 and TRBJ1-6, is EAGVTQFPSHSVIEKGQTVTLRCDPISGHDNLYWYRRVMGKEIKFLLHFVKESKQDESGMPNNRFLAERTGGTYSTLKVQPAELEDSGVYFCASSETGVEGSPLHFGNGTRLTVT.

This clone showed up just a few times. The chain couples TRBV5-1 to TRBJ2-3; D remains ambiguous. V lost 7 bases to trimming and J lost 2 bases, with 11 bases between them. The length of the CDR3 is 13 residues. The germline V gene encodes CDR1 SGHRS and CDR2 YFSETQ. The CDR3 is CASRLSSTDTQYF. The DNA for the CDR3 is TGCGCCAGCCGACTGTCTTCCACAGATACGCAGTATTTT.